The 17 T cell receptor beta chains below come from one sample, sequenced in a study of technical replicates of blood from several donors. Assay: immunoSEQ multiplex PCR; the TCRdb copy retains only in-frame clones and omits some. This sample carries around 77,000 clones, approximately 92% of them seen once, and the ten largest clones take around 0.41%. Material: T cells isolated from PBMCs. These receptors originate from a human donor in good health.

This clone occurred once. The chain combines TRBV7-9 with TRBJ2-3; a possible D gene is TRBD2 (6 bases). CDR1 is SEHNR and CDR2 is FQNEAQ in the germline V gene (reference sequence). The V gene lost 11 bases and the J gene lost 6 bases, with 6 bases spanning the gap. The length of the CDR3 is 9 residues. In DNA, the CDR3 is TGTGCCGCGGGGGATACGCAGTATTTT. Translating gives CAAGDTQYF.

The chain couples TRBV2 to TRBJ1-1; D may be TRBD1 (5 bases). V lost 1 base to trimming and J lost 10 bases, with 13 bases between them. Germline CDR1 and CDR2: SNHLY and FYNNEI. The CDR3 has 13 residues. CDR3 sequence: CASSEGQGMGAFF. DNA for the CDR3: TGTGCCAGCAGTGAAGGTCAGGGTATGGGAGCTTTCTTT.

The count of this clone is one. The chain is built from TRBV5-1 and TRBJ1-5, with D uncertain. The CDR3 length is 15 residues. Trimming pared 0 bases from V and 6 bases from J, leaving 13 bases between. Per germline, CDR1 SGHRS and CDR2 YFSETQ. CDR3 sequence reads: CASSLAAGVGQPQHF. The DNA of the CDR3 is TGCGCCAGCAGCTTGGCCGCCGGGGTTGGTCAGCCCCAGCATTTT.

This chain uses TRBV11-2 with TRBJ2-7; 10 nucleotides match TRBD2. Germline assignment: CDR1 SGHAT and CDR2 FQNNGV. The CDR3 totals 15 residues. Unmatched junction bases numbered 4, after V lost 0 bases and J lost 5 bases. CDR3 region: CASSLETSGVNEQYF. CDR3 coding DNA: TGTGCCAGCAGCTTAGAAACTAGCGGGGTTAACGAGCAGTACTTC.

The rearrangement joins TRBV27 to TRBJ2-7; 7 bases align to TRBD2. Germline loops: CDR1 MNHEY, CDR2 SMNVEV (reference sequence). V gave up 6 bases and J gave up 2 bases; unmatched junction bases: 10. The CDR3 spans 15 residues. CDR3 loop: CASSRRGEIPYEQYF. The CDR3 DNA follows: TGTGCCAGCAGCCGACGGGGGGAGATTCCCTACGAGCAGTACTTC.

V usage is TRBV11-2 and J usage is TRBJ2-7; D ambiguous. Germline V gene data show CDR1 as SGHAT and CDR2 as FQNNGV. The CDR3 contains 15 residues. The V end was cut by 6 bases, the J end by 0 bases, with 15 bases between. In DNA, the CDR3 is TGTGCCAGCAGAGTTGGGCCCTTTCCCTCCTACGAGCAGTACTTC. Translation gives CASRVGPFPSYEQYF.

The chain uses TRBV4-1 and TRBJ1-2; 9 positions match TRBD1. The junction had 3 bases not matched to a gene; V was cut back by 2 bases and J by 5 bases. The CDR3 has 14 amino acids. CDR1 is MGHRA and CDR2 is YSYEKL in the germline V gene. CDR3 loop: CASSQRDRAYGYTF. For the CDR3, the DNA is TGCGCCAGCAGCCAACGGGACAGGGCTTATGGCTACACCTTC.

The chain carries TRBV27 and TRBJ2-2; D unclear. In germline, CDR1 is MNHEY, CDR2 SMNVEV (reference sequence). V was pared by 0 bases and J by 2 bases, with 10 bases between. There are 16 residues in the CDR3. The CDR3 loop reads CASSLSAPINTGELFF. The CDR3 region has the DNA TGTGCCAGCAGTTTATCAGCGCCTATAAACACCGGGGAGCTGTTTTTT.

CDR3 loop: CASSFAGGTNTGELFF. The CDR3 coding sequence is TGTGCCAGCAGCTTCGCTGGCGGGACTAACACCGGGGAGCTGTTTTTT. The gene calls are TRBV7-8 and TRBJ2-2; tentative D call: TRBD2 (6 bases). This CDR3 has 16 amino acids. Germline-derived CDR1 and CDR2 are SGHVS and FQNEAQ. Trimming removed 3 bases from V and 2 bases from J, with 13 bases in between.

V usage is TRBV19 and J usage is TRBJ2-1; D unresolved. The germline V gene encodes CDR1 LNHDA and CDR2 SQIVND (reference sequence). Trimming left V 3 bases short and J 2 bases short, with 5 bases between. CDR3 size: 13 residues. The CDR3 nucleotides are TGTGCCAGTAGTATCCCAACCTACAATGAGCAGTTCTTC. Encoded protein: CASSIPTYNEQFF.

The rearrangement links TRBV14 to TRBJ2-7; 10 bases agree with TRBD1. The CDR3 spans 16 residues. Germline loops: CDR1 SGHDN, CDR2 FVKESK. With V trimmed by 2 bases and J by 4 bases, 8 bases remained unmatched. Here the CDR3 reads CASSQRDRGFPYEQYF. CDR3 sequence (DNA): TGTGCCAGCAGCCAAAGGGACAGGGGATTCCCTTACGAGCAGTACTTC.

The rearrangement links TRBV5-1 to TRBJ1-1; D unclear. CDR1 and CDR2 from the germline V gene are SGHRS and YFSETQ. This CDR3 has 15 amino acids. V lost 0 bases to trimming and J lost 6 bases, with 15 bases between them. In DNA form, the CDR3 reads TGCGCCAGCAGCTTGGAGAGCGTGGCGGGCTCTGAAGCTTTCTTT. Translating it yields CASSLESVAGSEAFF. Supplemented by reference TRBV5-1 and TRBJ1-1, the full variable domain reads KAGVTQTPRYLIKTRGQQVTLSCSPISGHRSVSWYQQTPGQGLQFLFEYFSETQRNKGNFPGRFSGRQFSNSRSEMNVSTLELGDSALYLCASSLESVAGSEAFFGQGTRLTVV.

This clone was recorded only once. This chain uses TRBV4-3 with TRBJ2-5; 10 bases align to TRBD1. Looked up from germline, CDR1 is LGHNA and CDR2 is YSLEER. With V trimmed by 1 base and J by 7 bases, 6 bases remained unmatched. The CDR3 length is 15 residues. Here the CDR3 reads CASSQVTGTGATQYF. The CDR3 DNA sequence: TGCGCCAGCAGCCAAGTAACCGGGACAGGGGCGACCCAGTACTTC.

This clone was counted once. This sequence joins TRBV27 and TRBJ1-4; possible D gene TRBD1, 5 bases. Trimming removed 9 bases at V and 0 bases at J, with 26 bases between. The CDR3 spans 19 residues. Germline V gives CDR1 MNHEY, CDR2 SMNVEV (reference sequence). In DNA, the CDR3 is TGTGCCAGACCCCTTTCCCAGACAGTCAAAGTGGCAACTAATGAAAAACTGTTTTTT. As protein: CARPLSQTVKVATNEKLFF.

The chain carries TRBV6-6 and TRBJ2-1, with a weak D call TRBD2 (5 bases). The CDR3 is 14 residues long. CDR1 is MNHNY and CDR2 is SVGAGI in the germline V gene (reference sequence). Trimming shortened V by 5 bases and J by 4 bases, and 12 bases separated the two germline ends. The DNA of the CDR3 is TGTGCCAGCAGTCCCGGACTTTTATACAATGAGCAGTTCTTC. Amino acids: CASSPGLLYNEQFF.

The J gene is TRBJ2-7, the V gene TRBV6-5, with D possibly TRBD1 on 6 matching bases. The CDR3 sequence is 13 residues long. The ends were cut back, 6 bases at V and 2 bases at J, with 11 bases in the middle. The V gene's germline CDR1 is MNHEY and CDR2 SVGAGI. In DNA, the CDR3 is TGTGCCAGCAGACGGACAGTCACCTACGAGCAGTACTTC. Amino acids: CASRRTVTYEQYF.

The V call is TRBV7-2, the J call TRBJ2-5; 10 nucleotides agree with TRBD2. The CDR3 totals 14 residues. Germline V lookup: CDR1 SGHTA, CDR2 FQGNSA. V shed 2 bases and J 7 bases; nucleotides not matched to a gene: 4. CDR3 DNA sequence: TGTGCCAGCAGCTTACTAGCGGGAGACGGGACCCAGTACTTC. This codes for CASSLLAGDGTQYF.